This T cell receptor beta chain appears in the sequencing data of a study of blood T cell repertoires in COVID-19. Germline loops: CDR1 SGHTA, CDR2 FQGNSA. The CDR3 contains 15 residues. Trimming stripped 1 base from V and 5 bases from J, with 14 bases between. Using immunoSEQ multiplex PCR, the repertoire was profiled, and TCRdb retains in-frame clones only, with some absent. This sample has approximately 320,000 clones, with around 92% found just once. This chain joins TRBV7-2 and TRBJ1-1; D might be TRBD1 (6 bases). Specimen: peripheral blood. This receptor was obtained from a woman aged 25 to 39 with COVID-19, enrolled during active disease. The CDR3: CASSLDQGWETEAFF. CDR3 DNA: TGTGCCAGCAGCTTAGATCAGGGGTGGGAGACTGAAGCTTTCTTT.